This record looks at one T cell receptor (beta chain) sequence and its context. Its binding antigen is unknown. The input lacks base qualities; no much larger clone sits a single base away. For deep sequencing of PBMC libraries, mostly around 480 ng of input genomic DNA was used, and six replicates were run per sample. Following the manufacturer's instructions, the team built TCRbeta libraries using the immunoSEQ hsTCRbeta kit. The completed libraries were mixed into a single pool at 3 nM, then sequenced with an Illumina NovaSeq 6000 S4 flow cell. In the source study's methods: The immunoSEQ Analyzer was used for raw data preprocessing and quality control. The analysis was restricted to productive rearrangements, with each unique CDR3 amino acid sequence defining a clonotype. Repertoire clonality was estimated as the Gini-Simpson index, computed with the R package tcR. Gini indices were compared with Student's t test, and associations with tumor size change were assessed by Pearson correlation. In TCRdb, the immuneACCESS table is reduced to in-frame sequences with V and J assigned. These tables do not hold every clone; where another copy was compared, an unresolved V gene accounts for under half, and the others remain unexplained. The V and J calls and the clone size are those of that table, but D and trimming were determined from the DNA. In this sample the table shows tens of thousands of clones, 70% to 90% of which occur a single time. Roughly 3.5% of the sample lies in the top ten.

The CDR3, from cysteine to phenylalanine, totals 15 residues. The retained sequence is limited to the CDR3, 45 bases, with the frame set at the first base. The germline V gene gives CDR1 as SNHLY and CDR2 as FYNNEI. The junction carries 13 bases between V and J, which are trimmed by 7 bases and 1 base respectively. The record originates from a study of neoadjuvant anti-PD-1 for oral cavity cancer (dated by TCRdb to the early 2020s). Describing the broader study: Three to four biweekly doses of nivolumab at 3 mg/kg were mostly administered to patients before curative-intent surgical resection. There were 11 to 13 patients in the parent correlative cohort, and the response rate was less than 40%. A fourth nivolumab dose was given around day 43 to patients without progression, and definitive surgical resection was performed in those patients on days 50-56. Patients with complete response, partial response or stable disease by RECIST 1.1 were defined as responders, whereas patients with progression were defined as non-responders. What the study reported, not specific to this receptor: A higher pretreatment blood Treg/Th17 ratio correlated with both higher pretreatment blood TCRbeta clonality and lower post-treatment tumor TCRbeta clonality. Only three patients per response group were included in the TCR analyses, and the authors called for validation in larger cohorts. After neoadjuvant nivolumab, significantly higher T cell clonality (Gini index) was found within PBMCs in non-responders than in responders.

Reading the label with the study, this specimen's time point is: after neoadjuvant nivolumab, at surgical resection. None of the patients had received prior systemic or radiation treatment, and all were newly diagnosed with stage II-IVA oral cavity squamous cell carcinoma. Everyone in the cohort had locally advanced, HPV-negative oral cavity squamous cell carcinoma. Peripheral blood mononuclear cells were analyzed directly and were not maintained or expanded in culture. Samples came from a longitudinal correlative study of a single-arm phase II trial of neoadjuvant nivolumab in oral cavity squamous cell carcinoma. Subject-matched pre- and post-treatment PBMCs and tumors from three responders and three non-responders underwent genomic DNA-based TCRbeta sequencing. Peripheral blood mononuclear cells were collected before nivolumab treatment and again after treatment, at the time of surgery. Genomic DNA was isolated from PBMCs using the Maxwell RSC DNA from Cells kit.

This clonotype was sampled from a person between 40 and 79 years old with oral cavity squamous cell carcinoma. Recombination linked TRBV2 to TRBJ1-4; the D gene cannot be resolved reliably. This specimen was PBMCs, taken after nivolumab (anti-PD-1) treatment. The DNA sequence follows: TGTGCCAGCACCGGAAATAAGGAAACTAATGAAAAACTGTTTTTT. This translates into CASTGNKETNEKLFF.